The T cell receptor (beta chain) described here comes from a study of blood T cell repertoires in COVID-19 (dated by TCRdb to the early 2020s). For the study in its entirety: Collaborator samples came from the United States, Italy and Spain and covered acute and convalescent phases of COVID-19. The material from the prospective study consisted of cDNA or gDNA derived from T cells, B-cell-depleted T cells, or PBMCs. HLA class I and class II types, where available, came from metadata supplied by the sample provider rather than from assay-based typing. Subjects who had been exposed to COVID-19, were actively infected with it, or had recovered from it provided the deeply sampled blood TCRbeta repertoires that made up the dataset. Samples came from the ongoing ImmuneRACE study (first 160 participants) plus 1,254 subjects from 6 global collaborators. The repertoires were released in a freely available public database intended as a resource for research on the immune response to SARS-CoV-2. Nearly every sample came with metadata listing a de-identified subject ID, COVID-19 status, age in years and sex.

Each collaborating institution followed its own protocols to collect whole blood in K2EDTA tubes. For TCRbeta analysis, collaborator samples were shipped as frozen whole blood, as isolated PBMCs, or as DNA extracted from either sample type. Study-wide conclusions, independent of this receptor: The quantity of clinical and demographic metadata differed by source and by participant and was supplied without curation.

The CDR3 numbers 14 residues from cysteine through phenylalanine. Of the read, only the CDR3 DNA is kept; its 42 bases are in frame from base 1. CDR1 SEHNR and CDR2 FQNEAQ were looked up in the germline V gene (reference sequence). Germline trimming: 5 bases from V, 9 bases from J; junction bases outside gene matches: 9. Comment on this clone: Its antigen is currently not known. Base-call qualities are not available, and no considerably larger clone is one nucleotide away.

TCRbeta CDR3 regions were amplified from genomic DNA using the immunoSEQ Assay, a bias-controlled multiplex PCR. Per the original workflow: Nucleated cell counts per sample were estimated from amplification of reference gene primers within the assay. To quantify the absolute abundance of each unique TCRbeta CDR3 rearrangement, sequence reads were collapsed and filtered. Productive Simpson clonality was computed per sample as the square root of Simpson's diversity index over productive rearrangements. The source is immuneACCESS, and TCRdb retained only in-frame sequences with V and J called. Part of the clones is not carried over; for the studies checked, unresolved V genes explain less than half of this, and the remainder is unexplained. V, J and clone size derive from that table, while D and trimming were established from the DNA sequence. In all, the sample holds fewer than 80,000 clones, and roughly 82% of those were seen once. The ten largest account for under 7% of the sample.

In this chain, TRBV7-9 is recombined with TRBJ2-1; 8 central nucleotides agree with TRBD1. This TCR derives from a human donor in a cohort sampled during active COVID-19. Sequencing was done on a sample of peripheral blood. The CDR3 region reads CASSPGQGVGEQFF. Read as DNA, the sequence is TGTGCCAGCAGCCCCGGACAGGGTGTAGGTGAGCAGTTCTTC.